What follows are 6 T cell receptor beta chains derived from one specimen sequenced in a study of T-cell memory formation after mild COVID-19. MiXCR, applied by TCRdb to the 5' RACE reads, yields one record per CDR3 protein. The data contain approximately 35,000 distinct CDR3 sequences, around 21% of them singletons. The sample taken for sequencing was PBMCs or a T cell subset sorted from them (not recorded which). The receptors originated from an adult who had mild COVID-19 (a few samples of this study predate the infection). Cell type and time point are not known.

The table lists this clonotype with many counts. The genes are TRBV4-3 and TRBJ2-7, with TRBD2 matching over 13 bases. The V gene's germline CDR1 is LGHNA and CDR2 YSLEER. The CDR3 extends over 17 amino acids. The V and J ends lost 1 base and 0 bases, in that order; junction bases with no gene match: 3. The CDR3: CASSQGLAGGSSYEQYF. CDR3 coding DNA: TGCGCCAGCAGCCAAGGACTAGCGGGAGGAAGCTCCTACGAGCAGTACTTC.

V gene TRBV24-1 combines with J gene TRBJ1-2, with D perhaps TRBD1 (5 bases). V shed 3 bases and J shed 3 bases, with 13 bases lying between them. This CDR3 contains 15 residues. Germline lookup yields CDR1 KGHDR and CDR2 SFDVKD. CDR3 in amino acids: CATSDRDTGHYGYTF. The DNA for the CDR3 is TGTGCCACCAGTGATAGAGACACAGGCCACTATGGCTACACCTTC.

This clonotype was observed many times. The chain joins TRBV27 to TRBJ2-1; perhaps D is TRBD1 or TRBD2 (5 bases each). V was clipped by 3 bases and J by 4 bases, with 13 bases between them. In germline, CDR1 is MNHEY, CDR2 SMNVEV (reference sequence). The CDR3 totals 15 residues. The CDR3 is CASSLGTLQYNEQFF. Written as DNA, the CDR3 is TGTGCCAGCAGTTTGGGGACGCTACAATACAATGAGCAGTTCTTC.

This chain links TRBV7-2 with TRBJ1-3; possible D gene TRBD1, 6 bases. The CDR3 contains 15 residues. V was shortened by 4 bases and J by 4 bases, with 14 bases between the two germline ends. CDR1 SGHTA and CDR2 FQGNSA come from the germline V gene. CDR3 residues: CASSSGGGLGNTIYF. The CDR3 DNA reads as TGTGCCAGCAGCTCCGGCGGGGGCCTCGGAAACACCATATATTTT. Supplemented by reference TRBV7-2 and TRBJ1-3, the full variable domain reads GAGVSQSPSNKVTEKGKDVELRCDPISGHTALYWYRQSLGQGLEFLIYFQGNSAPDKSGLPSDRFSAERTGGSVSTLTIQRTQQEDSAVYLCASSSGGGLGNTIYFGEGSWLTVV.

This clonotype was found many times. The chain is built from TRBV7-9 and TRBJ2-2; D might be TRBD1 (5 bases). Germline CDR1 and CDR2: SEHNR and FQNEAQ (reference sequence). Deletions cut 5 bases from V and 0 bases from J, with 13 bases between. The CDR3 spans 16 residues. The CDR3 DNA follows: TGTGCCAGCAGCCCCATGGGGCGGACGAACACCGGGGAGCTGTTTTTT. It specifies CASSPMGRTNTGELFF.

This clonotype was recorded a few times. DNA of the CDR3: TGTGCCACCAGTGATTTGGGGAACATTCAGTACTTC. It encodes CATSDLGNIQYF. The rearrangement links TRBV24-1 to TRBJ2-4; unclear D gene. The CDR3 has 12 residues. CDR1 is KGHDR and CDR2 is SFDVKD in the germline V gene. With 0 bases removed from V and 7 bases from J, the gap between germline ends came to 3 bases.